Only a few counts were recorded for the clone carrying this T cell receptor (beta chain). Its antigen remains unidentified. A second PCR of 7 to 11 cycles used a sample-barcoded 5' primer and a J-beta primer mix. TCRdb reprocessed the 5' RACE reads with MiXCR, giving one entry per CDR3 protein. The sample lists about 1.1 million distinct CDR3 sequences; more than 30% were seen once. The entry originates in a study of blood T cells in healthy people across ages. Broader study findings: Long-lived donors had more naive CD4+ cells and higher diversity than aged donors.

Germline V gene sequence: CDR1 SGHVS, CDR2 FQNEAQ. The CDR3 extends over 14 amino acids. V lost 1 base to trimming and J lost 7 bases; unmatched junction nucleotides: 5. The chain links TRBV7-8 to TRBJ1-2; TRBD1 aligns across 8 bases. Sequenced input: blood. This clonotype was obtained from a man aged 18-30 years in good health. Here the CDR3 reads CASSLGGTGSGYTF. The CDR3 region has the DNA TGTGCCAGCAGCTTAGGCGGGACAGGCTCTGGCTACACCTTC.